This is a list of T cell receptor beta chains from one sample in a study of beta chain features in type 1 diabetes. Clones were read by immunoSEQ multiplex PCR, and TCRdb kept only the in-frame ones, dropping some. The table records under 950,000 clones, about a sixth of them present only once. The specimen was naive CD4+ T cells from blood. These receptors all come from a woman under 30 in good health. Each CDR3 is given with its conserved first and last residue. D genes are given only for firm matches. For some rows the clone size is stated as once, few or many, or as a class when expanded; others skip it.

clone size: -
D gene: TRBD1
J gene: TRBJ1-2
V gene: TRBV28
CDR3 protein: CASLNPFGQGWGYTF
CDR3 DNA: TGTGCCAGCCTCAATCCGTTCGGACAGGGTTGGGGCTACACCTTC

clone size: few
D gene: TRBD1
J gene: TRBJ1-5
V gene: TRBV19
CDR3 protein: CASTPGQNSNQPQHF
CDR3 DNA: TGTGCCAGTACCCCGGGACAGAATAGCAATCAGCCCCAGCATTTT

clone size: -
D gene: -
J gene: TRBJ2-5
V gene: TRBV9
CDR3 protein: CASSVALGSAQETQYF
CDR3 DNA: TGTGCCAGCAGCGTAGCCCTAGGGAGCGCACAAGAGACCCAGTACTTC

clone size: few
D gene: -
J gene: TRBJ2-5
V gene: TRBV7-3
CDR3 protein: CASSRGHQETQYF
CDR3 DNA: TGTGCCAGCAGCCGGGGTCACCAAGAGACCCAGTACTTC

clone size: -
D gene: TRBD2
J gene: TRBJ2-1
V gene: TRBV7-2
CDR3 protein: CASSLGGTSGMNEQFF
CDR3 DNA: TGTGCCAGCAGCTTAGGCGGGACTAGCGGGATGAATGAGCAGTTCTTC

clone size: few
D gene: -
J gene: TRBJ2-5
V gene: TRBV28
CDR3 protein: CASSLWRDRRVGKQETQYF
CDR3 DNA: TGTGCCAGCAGTTTATGGCGTGACAGGAGGGTCGGAAAACAAGAGACCCAGTACTTC

clone size: -
D gene: TRBD1
J gene: TRBJ1-1
V gene: TRBV15
CDR3 protein: CATSRDSGTVNTEAFF
CDR3 DNA: TGTGCCACCAGCAGAGATTCCGGGACAGTCAACACTGAAGCTTTCTTT

clone size: few
D gene: TRBD1
J gene: TRBJ1-2
V gene: TRBV5-1
CDR3 protein: CASSPTGTANTYGYTF
CDR3 DNA: TGCGCCAGCAGCCCTACCGGGACAGCGAACACATATGGCTACACCTTC

clone size: -
D gene: -
J gene: TRBJ2-7
V gene: TRBV6-1
CDR3 protein: CASSAGGAGRLSYEQYF
CDR3 DNA: TGTGCCAGCAGTGCCGGCGGGGCAGGCCGCCTCTCCTACGAGCAGTACTTC

clone size: -
D gene: -
J gene: TRBJ1-6
V gene: TRBV7-9
CDR3 protein: CASSFGGGLVSPLHF
CDR3 DNA: TGTGCCAGCAGCTTTGGAGGGGGATTGGTCTCACCCCTCCACTTT

clone size: few
D gene: -
J gene: TRBJ2-2
V gene: TRBV14
CDR3 protein: CASSQAMAGELFF
CDR3 DNA: TGTGCCAGCAGCCAAGCCATGGCCGGGGAGCTGTTTTTT

clone size: -
D gene: TRBD2
J gene: TRBJ2-1
V gene: TRBV7-2
CDR3 protein: CASSSRLAGGFNEQFF
CDR3 DNA: TGTGCCAGCAGCTCAAGACTAGCGGGAGGATTTAATGAGCAGTTCTTC

clone size: -
D gene: -
J gene: TRBJ2-2
V gene: TRBV7-8
CDR3 protein: CASDIGLGGELFF
CDR3 DNA: TGTGCCAGCGACATTGGATTGGGCGGGGAGCTGTTTTTT

clone size: few
D gene: TRBD1
J gene: TRBJ2-3
V gene: TRBV9
CDR3 protein: CASSVEGQSGGTQYF
CDR3 DNA: TGTGCCAGCAGCGTAGAGGGACAGTCCGGAGGTACGCAGTATTTT

clone size: few
D gene: -
J gene: TRBJ2-6
V gene: TRBV7-3
CDR3 protein: CASSPVSGANVLTF
CDR3 DNA: TGTGCCAGCAGCCCAGTTTCTGGGGCCAACGTCCTGACTTTC

clone size: -
D gene: -
J gene: TRBJ2-5
V gene: TRBV7-2
CDR3 protein: CASSLARRVWQETQYF
CDR3 DNA: TGTGCCAGCAGCTTAGCGCGCCGGGTTTGGCAAGAGACCCAGTACTTC

clone size: few
D gene: TRBD2
J gene: TRBJ2-3
V gene: TRBV5-1
CDR3 protein: CASSLRGLAGDTQYF
CDR3 DNA: TGCGCCAGCAGCTTGCGAGGACTAGCCGGAGATACGCAGTATTTT

clone size: few
D gene: TRBD2
J gene: TRBJ2-5
V gene: TRBV29-1
CDR3 protein: CSALGLAGETQYF
CDR3 DNA: TGCAGCGCATTGGGACTAGCGGGCGAGACCCAGTACTTC

clone size: -
D gene: -
J gene: TRBJ2-1
V gene: TRBV7-3
CDR3 protein: CASSLDGSRYNEQFF
CDR3 DNA: TGTGCCAGCAGCTTGGACGGGAGTAGATACAATGAGCAGTTCTTC

clone size: -
D gene: TRBD2
J gene: TRBJ2-2
V gene: TRBV15
CDR3 protein: CATSREWLAGATGELFF
CDR3 DNA: TGTGCCACCAGCAGAGAGTGGCTAGCGGGTGCCACCGGGGAGCTGTTTTTT

clone size: -
D gene: TRBD1
J gene: TRBJ1-2
V gene: TRBV10-3
CDR3 protein: CATIAGGRKNYGYTF
CDR3 DNA: TGTGCCACCATAGCAGGGGGCAGGAAGAACTATGGCTACACCTTC

clone size: few
D gene: -
J gene: TRBJ2-1
V gene: TRBV28
CDR3 protein: CASSLGRALSYNEQFF
CDR3 DNA: TGTGCCAGCAGTTTAGGGCGGGCACTATCCTACAATGAGCAGTTCTTC

clone size: -
D gene: -
J gene: TRBJ2-3
V gene: TRBV5-8
CDR3 protein: CASSLAPATDTQYF
CDR3 DNA: TGTGCCAGCAGCTTGGCCCCGGCCACAGATACGCAGTATTTT

clone size: -
D gene: -
J gene: TRBJ2-1
V gene: TRBV11-2
CDR3 protein: CASSLVPNPYNEQFF
CDR3 DNA: TGTGCCAGCAGCTTAGTTCCGAACCCCTACAATGAGCAGTTCTTC

clone size: -
D gene: TRBD2
J gene: TRBJ2-1
V gene: TRBV7-2
CDR3 protein: CASSFGGRAQEQFF
CDR3 DNA: TGTGCCAGCAGCTTCGGTGGGAGGGCCCAAGAGCAGTTCTTC

clone size: -
D gene: -
J gene: TRBJ1-5
V gene: TRBV6-1
CDR3 protein: CASSEARGPQHF
CDR3 DNA: TGTGCCAGCAGTGAAGCTCGGGGGCCCCAGCATTTT

clone size: -
D gene: -
J gene: TRBJ1-1
V gene: TRBV14
CDR3 protein: CASSPGLDTEAFF
CDR3 DNA: TGTGCCAGCAGCCCGGGGTTGGACACTGAAGCTTTCTTT

clone size: few
D gene: -
J gene: TRBJ2-7
V gene: TRBV28
CDR3 protein: CASSLQAAREQYF
CDR3 DNA: TGTGCCAGCAGTTTGCAGGCCGCTCGCGAGCAGTACTTC

clone size: -
D gene: -
J gene: TRBJ2-2
V gene: TRBV27
CDR3 protein: CASSFTGGTGELFF
CDR3 DNA: TGTGCCAGCAGTTTTACAGGCGGAACCGGGGAGCTGTTTTTT

clone size: -
D gene: -
J gene: TRBJ2-2
V gene: TRBV6-5
CDR3 protein: CASSYSTGTGELFF
CDR3 DNA: TGTGCCAGCAGTTACTCGACGGGGACCGGGGAGCTGTTTTTT

clone size: -
D gene: TRBD1
J gene: TRBJ2-4
V gene: TRBV19
CDR3 protein: CASSLDRGDPKNIQYF
CDR3 DNA: TGTGCCAGTAGTCTCGACAGGGGAGATCCCAAAAACATTCAGTACTTC

clone size: few
D gene: TRBD1
J gene: TRBJ1-1
V gene: TRBV7-2
CDR3 protein: CASSLVGTGMNTEAFF
CDR3 DNA: TGTGCCAGCAGCTTAGTGGGGACAGGGATGAACACTGAAGCTTTCTTT

clone size: few
D gene: TRBD1
J gene: TRBJ1-1
V gene: TRBV6-5
CDR3 protein: CASNLLSGGEAFF
CDR3 DNA: TGTGCCAGCAACCTACTTTCAGGGGGTGAAGCTTTCTTT

clone size: -
D gene: -
J gene: TRBJ2-2
V gene: TRBV4-2
CDR3 protein: CASSQKGISTNTGELFF
CDR3 DNA: TGTGCCAGCAGCCAAAAGGGAATCTCAACGAACACCGGGGAGCTGTTTTTT

clone size: few
D gene: TRBD2
J gene: TRBJ2-1
V gene: TRBV7-9
CDR3 protein: CASSLGLAGGHNEQFF
CDR3 DNA: TGTGCCAGCAGCCTCGGACTAGCGGGAGGCCACAATGAGCAGTTCTTC

clone size: -
D gene: -
J gene: TRBJ2-3
V gene: TRBV6-6
CDR3 protein: CASDYGTDTQYF
CDR3 DNA: TGTGCCAGCGACTATGGAACAGATACGCAGTATTTT

clone size: few
D gene: -
J gene: TRBJ2-1
V gene: TRBV11-1
CDR3 protein: CASSFDSGTYNEQFF
CDR3 DNA: TGTGCCAGCAGCTTTGATAGCGGAACCTACAATGAGCAGTTCTTC

clone size: -
D gene: -
J gene: TRBJ1-2
V gene: TRBV2
CDR3 protein: CASRSGGGGYTF
CDR3 DNA: TGTGCCAGCAGGTCCGGGGGTGGTGGCTACACCTTC

clone size: few
D gene: -
J gene: TRBJ2-2
V gene: TRBV7-9
CDR3 protein: CASSQQGIGELFF
CDR3 DNA: TGTGCCAGCAGCCAACAGGGAATCGGGGAGCTGTTTTTT

clone size: -
D gene: -
J gene: TRBJ1-2
V gene: TRBV4-1
CDR3 protein: CASSQVGQKNGYTF
CDR3 DNA: TGCGCCAGCAGCCAAGTTGGACAGAAGAATGGCTACACCTTC

clone size: -
D gene: -
J gene: TRBJ2-3
V gene: TRBV28
CDR3 protein: CASSSPGTGFTDTQYF
CDR3 DNA: TGTGCCAGCAGTTCACCCGGTACGGGCTTCACAGATACGCAGTATTTT

clone size: -
D gene: TRBD2
J gene: TRBJ2-1
V gene: TRBV15
CDR3 protein: CATSRDRFSGRDGEQFF
CDR3 DNA: TGTGCCACCAGCAGGGATAGATTTAGCGGGCGGGACGGTGAGCAGTTCTTC

clone size: few
D gene: -
J gene: TRBJ2-5
V gene: TRBV2
CDR3 protein: CATSDSFSETQYF
CDR3 DNA: TGTGCCACCTCGGACAGTTTTTCGGAGACCCAGTACTTC

clone size: few
D gene: -
J gene: TRBJ2-4
V gene: TRBV10-3
CDR3 protein: CAISERAAKNIQYF
CDR3 DNA: TGTGCCATCAGTGAACGGGCGGCCAAAAACATTCAGTACTTC

clone size: few
D gene: -
J gene: TRBJ2-6
V gene: TRBV5-1
CDR3 protein: CASSLSPLSGANVLTF
CDR3 DNA: TGCGCCAGCAGCTTGTCACCTCTCTCTGGGGCCAACGTCCTGACTTTC

clone size: -
D gene: TRBD2
J gene: TRBJ2-7
V gene: TRBV6-5
CDR3 protein: CASSSFAGGHGYEQYF
CDR3 DNA: TGTGCCAGCAGTTCCTTTGCGGGAGGGCATGGTTACGAGCAGTACTTC

clone size: -
D gene: TRBD1
J gene: TRBJ2-6
V gene: TRBV7-2
CDR3 protein: CASSAMTGTFSGANVLTF
CDR3 DNA: TGTGCCAGCAGCGCTATGACAGGGACCTTCTCTGGGGCCAACGTCCTGACTTTC

clone size: -
D gene: TRBD1
J gene: TRBJ1-2
V gene: TRBV19
CDR3 protein: CASSIAGTGNYGYTF
CDR3 DNA: TGTGCCAGTAGTATAGCTGGGACAGGGAACTATGGCTACACCTTC

clone size: -
D gene: TRBD1
J gene: TRBJ2-1
V gene: TRBV19
CDR3 protein: CASRGAGTESYNEQFF
CDR3 DNA: TGTGCCAGTAGGGGCGCCGGGACAGAGAGCTACAATGAGCAGTTCTTC

clone size: few
D gene: -
J gene: TRBJ2-1
V gene: TRBV19
CDR3 protein: CASSIAHYNEQFF
CDR3 DNA: TGTGCCAGTAGTATAGCGCACTACAATGAGCAGTTCTTC

clone size: -
D gene: -
J gene: TRBJ2-2
V gene: TRBV6-5
CDR3 protein: CASSYRTGELFF
CDR3 DNA: TGTGCCAGCAGTTACAGGACCGGGGAGCTGTTTTTT

clone size: few
D gene: -
J gene: TRBJ2-1
V gene: TRBV6-1
CDR3 protein: CASSGGVAKSYNEQFF
CDR3 DNA: TGTGCCAGCAGTGGAGGGGTTGCTAAATCCTACAATGAGCAGTTCTTC

clone size: -
D gene: -
J gene: TRBJ2-1
V gene: TRBV10-3
CDR3 protein: CAISGILDSYNEQFF
CDR3 DNA: TGTGCCATCAGTGGGATCTTGGACTCCTACAATGAGCAGTTCTTC

clone size: -
D gene: TRBD1
J gene: TRBJ1-4
V gene: TRBV6-5
CDR3 protein: CASQSGQAHEKLFF
CDR3 DNA: TGTGCCAGCCAATCGGGACAGGCCCATGAAAAACTGTTTTTT

clone size: -
D gene: -
J gene: TRBJ1-1
V gene: TRBV10-3
CDR3 protein: CAISEVGSEAFF
CDR3 DNA: TGTGCCATCAGTGAGGTGGGATCTGAAGCTTTCTTT

clone size: few
D gene: -
J gene: TRBJ2-4
V gene: TRBV20-1
CDR3 protein: CSARDLIQYF
CDR3 DNA: TGCAGTGCTAGGGACCTCATTCAGTACTTC

clone size: few
D gene: -
J gene: TRBJ2-7
V gene: TRBV13
CDR3 protein: CASSLNPASYEQYF
CDR3 DNA: TGTGCCAGCAGCTTAAATCCCGCGAGTTACGAGCAGTACTTC

clone size: few
D gene: TRBD1
J gene: TRBJ1-2
V gene: TRBV7-9
CDR3 protein: CASSAGGQGAWGGYTF
CDR3 DNA: TGTGCCAGCAGCGCTGGAGGACAGGGGGCCTGGGGTGGCTACACCTTC